Shown below are 24 T cell receptor beta chains from a single sample sequenced in a study of CD8+CD57+ T cells in acquired aplastic anemia. All patients picked for sequencing had shown, by flow cytometry, an expansion of CD8+CD57+ cells. CDR3 and TCR beta VDJ profiling relied on a genomic DNA template. TCRdb recomputed calls from the reads with MiXCR, one row per CDR3 protein. Found here are about 200,000 distinct CDR3 sequences, almost 50% of them singletons; the top ten hold nearly 20%. Material for sequencing was sorted CD4+, CD8+, or CD8+CD57+ T cells (not recorded which) from PBMCs. Every receptor here comes from a human donor with aplastic anemia.

This clonotype showed up just a few times. The genes are TRBV29-1 and TRBJ1-1; D is unresolved. Germline values: CDR1 SQVTM, CDR2 ANQGSEA. Trimming shortened V by 6 bases and J by 0 bases, and 5 bases separated the two germline ends. The CDR3 is made up of 11 amino acids. CDR3 amino acids: CSVGLNTEAFF. The CDR3 region has the DNA TGCAGCGTGGGCTTGAACACTGAAGCTTTCTTT.

The V call is TRBV5-1, the J call TRBJ1-1, with D possibly being TRBD1 (5 bases). Per the germline V gene, CDR1 is SGHRS and CDR2 is YFSETQ. The CDR3 consists of 18 residues. Trimming stripped 0 bases from V and 0 bases from J, with 18 bases between. In DNA, the CDR3 is TGCGCCAGCAGCTTGGTTTCATTTTCCCGGGGCGTGAACACTGAAGCTTTCTTT. It codes for CASSLVSFSRGVNTEAFF.

This clonotype occurred many times. This chain connects TRBV12-3 or TRBV12-4 to TRBJ1-3; 10 nucleotides match TRBD1. J gave up 5 bases and V 5 bases, and 6 bases lay outside the gene matches. The CDR3 contains 15 residues. This CDR3 reads CASSTTGGQRNTIYF. The CDR3, as DNA: TGTGCCAGCAGTACGACAGGGGGCCAGAGAAACACCATATATTTT.

To note about this clonotype: Its ends do not fully match the called genes, so a read error is possible. The chain links TRBV10-2 to TRBJ1-6; no clear D. The length of the CDR3 is 14 residues. CDR1 is WSHSY and CDR2 is SAAADI in the germline V gene. CDR3 nucleotide sequence: TGTGCCAGCAGTTTTCATCAGGCCGGGGCACCCCTCCACTTT. Protein: CASSFHQAGAPLHF.

This clonotype was seen only a few times. One end of the junction varies from germline; a read error may be responsible. The V call is TRBV7-2, the J call TRBJ2-6, with a weak D call TRBD2 (5 bases). The germline gives CDR1 SGHTA, CDR2 FQGNSA. CDR3 length equals 14 residues. The chain's CDR3 is CASSLSGGANVLTF. DNA for the CDR3: TGCGCCAGCAGCTTGAGCGGCGGGGCCAACGTCCTGACTTTC.

Concerning this clonotype itself: A read error may account for a junction end that differs from germline. The rearrangement links TRBV20-1 to TRBJ2-5; D remains ambiguous. The CDR3 spans 11 residues. Germline CDR1 DFQATT, CDR2 SNEGSKA (reference sequence). In DNA form, the CDR3 reads TGCAGTGCTAGGCGCGGAGAGACCCAGTGCTTC. This gives the protein CSARRGETQCF.

Ten or more counts support this clonotype. This rearrangement joins TRBV5-6 to TRBJ1-1; 11 bases align to TRBD1. The J segment lost 7 bases and the V segment lost 4 bases, leaving 9 bases of the junction unmatched. Per the germline V gene, CDR1 is SGHDT and CDR2 is YYEEEE. The CDR3 contains 15 residues. This chain's CDR3 is CASSAQGQGVNEAFF. DNA for the CDR3: TGTGCCAGCAGCGCCCAGGGACAGGGGGTTAATGAAGCTTTCTTT.

A remark on this clonotype: This could be a read error, since a much larger clone is one nucleotide away. The chain recombines TRBV15 with TRBJ2-7; 7 bases agree with TRBD2. CDR3 length equals 15 residues. Germline-derived CDR1 and CDR2 are LNHNV and YYDKDF (reference sequence). The CDR3 sequence is CASSYPRGVSHEQYF. CDR3 DNA: TGTGCCAGCAGCTACCCACGGGGGGTCTCCCACGAGCAGTACTTC.

In this sample, this clonotype turned up many times. The chain joins TRBV10-1 to TRBJ1-1; possible D gene TRBD1, 6 bases. This CDR3 comprises 14 residues. With 4 bases removed from V and 5 bases from J, the gap between germline ends came to 14 bases. Germline V gene sequence: CDR1 WNHNN, CDR2 SYGVQD (reference sequence). As DNA, the CDR3 is TGCGCCAGCAGTGGGGGGGGGCCGGGAACTGAAGCTTTCTTT. Its protein is CASSGGGPGTEAFF.

The table lists this clonotype with a few counts. V usage is TRBV4-1 and J usage is TRBJ2-4, with 11 positions matching TRBD2. This CDR3 region has 15 residues. CDR1 is MGHRA, CDR2 YSYEKL, per germline. The V and J ends lost 1 base and 4 bases, in that order; junction bases with no gene match: 0. CDR3 coding DNA: TGCGCCAGCAGCCAAGGACTAGCGGGGAAAAACATTCAGTACTTC. Translated: CASSQGLAGKNIQYF.

The chain recombines TRBV24-1 with TRBJ2-7; a weak D match, TRBD2 (7 bases). With 12 bases removed from V and 2 bases from J, the gap between germline ends came to 16 bases. CDR1 and CDR2 from the germline V gene are KGHDR and SFDVKD. The CDR3 length is 13 residues. The CDR3, as DNA: TGTGCCTCCGCCGGGGGGCAGACCTACGAGCAGTACTTC. This translates into CASAGGQTYEQYF.

V is TRBV14 and J is TRBJ2-5, with D perhaps given as TRBD1 or TRBD2 (5 bases each). The germline CDR1 and CDR2 sequences are SGHDN and FVKESK. Trimming pared 3 bases from V and 7 bases from J, leaving 12 bases between. The CDR3 has 13 amino acids. CDR3 sequence: CASSQRGYGTQYF. As DNA, the CDR3 is TGTGCCAGCAGCCAGAGGGGCTATGGGACCCAGTACTTC.

The chain carries TRBV19 and TRBJ2-5, with D perhaps being TRBD1 or TRBD2 (5 bases each). The CDR3 totals 14 residues. Trimming took 9 bases from V and 2 from J, leaving 16 bases between them. Looked up from germline, CDR1 is LNHDA and CDR2 is SQIVND (reference sequence). The CDR3 protein is CASRVHGEQETQYF. The CDR3 nucleotides are TGTGCCAGCAGGGTCCACGGGGAACAAGAGACCCAGTACTTC.

This clonotype has at least ten counts. The chain uses TRBV5-4 and TRBJ2-1; 7 bases are shared with TRBD1. V shed 3 bases, J shed 8 bases, and the junction held 5 bases outside the gene matches. Germline V gene lookup returns CDR1 SGHNT and CDR2 YYREEE (reference sequence). The CDR3 extends over 13 amino acids. The CDR3 sequence: CASSSDRDDEQFF. The CDR3 DNA follows: TGTGCCAGCAGCTCCGACAGGGACGATGAGCAGTTCTTC.

This rearrangement joins TRBV5-1 to TRBJ2-1; 12 bases line up with TRBD2. CDR1 and CDR2 (germline): SGHRS, YFSETQ. The CDR3 runs to 18 residues. J gave up 0 bases and V 0 bases, and 4 bases lay outside the gene matches. The CDR3 nucleotides read TGCGCCAGCAGCTTGGGGACTAGCGGGAAAAGCTCCTACAATGAGCAGTTCTTC. Its translation: CASSLGTSGKSSYNEQFF.

Notes on this clonotype: A read error is possible here, since a much larger clone lies one base away. This sequence joins TRBV20-1 and TRBJ1-1, with a tentative D call TRBD1 (5 bases). The CDR3 runs to 14 residues. CDR1 and CDR2 from the germline V gene are DFQATT and SNEGSKA (reference sequence). CDR3 region: CSAVGGGENTEASF. The CDR3 nucleotides are TGCAGTGCTGTGGGGGGAGGAGAGAACACTGAAGCTTCCTTT.

This clonotype turned up a few times. The rearrangement joins TRBV7-6 to TRBJ1-6; TRBD1 agrees at 9 bases. CDR1 SGHVS and CDR2 FNYEAQ come from the germline V gene. The ends lost 4 bases at V and 9 bases at J; junction bases unmatched: 4. The CDR3 is 14 residues long. CDR3 DNA: TGTGCCAGCAGCTCGGACAGGGGACTTTCACCCCTCCACTTT. This sequence encodes CASSSDRGLSPLHF. Combining the CDR3 with reference TRBV7-6 and TRBJ1-6 gives the whole variable domain GAGVSQSPRYKVTKRGQDVALRCDPISGHVSLYWYRQALGQGPEFLTYFNYEAQQDKSGLPNDRFSAERPEGSISTLTIQRTEQRDSAMYRCASSSDRGLSPLHFGNGTRLTVT.

The gene calls are TRBV9 and TRBJ1-6; TRBD1 matches 8 bases. Germline CDR1 is SGDLS and CDR2 is YYNGEE. This CDR3 contains 14 residues. Trimming at V came to 6 bases and at J to 6 bases, leaving 5 bases not matched to a gene. The CDR3 nucleotides read TGTGCCAGCACCACGGACAGGGTTAATTCACCCCTCCACTTT. Residues: CASTTDRVNSPLHF.

J is TRBJ1-6 and V is TRBV7-6; no clear D. Germline V gene lookup returns CDR1 SGHVS and CDR2 FNYEAQ. This CDR3 region has 16 residues. The ends were cut back, 5 bases at V and 4 bases at J, with 15 bases in the middle. The DNA for the CDR3 is TGTGCCAGCAGCCTAACGGCAGAAGAGTATAATTCACCCCTCCACTTT. Its translation is CASSLTAEEYNSPLHF.

There are many counts of this clonotype. The chain links TRBV19 to TRBJ2-6; D is unresolved. V lost 7 bases to trimming and J lost 4 bases, with 17 bases between them. Germline V CDR1 and CDR2: LNHDA, SQIVND (reference sequence). This CDR3 has 16 residues. The CDR3 nucleotides are TGTGCCAGTAATCAAAATAGGCAACGAGGGGCCAACGTCCTGACTTTC. This gives the protein CASNQNRQRGANVLTF.

This clonotype was counted many times. The chain links TRBV5-1 to TRBJ2-5; the D gene is possibly TRBD1 (6 bases). V shed 4 bases and J shed 1 base, with 20 bases lying between them. There are 17 residues in the CDR3. Germline V gene sequence: CDR1 SGHRS, CDR2 YFSETQ. CDR3 in amino acids: CASSPTRDTRFQETQYF. CDR3 nucleotide sequence: TGCGCCAGCAGCCCGACCCGGGACACAAGATTCCAAGAGACCCAGTACTTC.

This clonotype is a singleton in its sample. The rearrangement links TRBV28 to TRBJ2-3; D is uncertain. The CDR3 sequence is 12 residues long. CDR1 MDHEN and CDR2 SYDVKM come from the germline V gene. The V and J ends lost 2 bases and 11 bases respectively, with 11 bases between them. The CDR3 region has the DNA TGTGCCAGCAGTTTAGGAAGGCTCGAGCAGTATTTT. Its translation is CASSLGRLEQYF.

The chain has TRBV19 and TRBJ2-1, with 14 nucleotides matching TRBD2. The V gene end was trimmed by 7 bases and the J gene end by 6 bases; junction bases not matched to a gene: 8. The CDR3 has 16 amino acids. Per the germline V gene, CDR1 is LNHDA and CDR2 is SQIVND (reference sequence). Written as DNA, the CDR3 is TGTGCCAGTAAGGGGACTAGCGGGGGAAGCCTCAATGAGCAGTTCTTC. Its protein is CASKGTSGGSLNEQFF.

The J gene is TRBJ1-2, the V gene TRBV15; D gene ambiguous. Trimming took 0 bases from V and 6 from J, leaving 2 bases between them. The germline CDR1 and CDR2 sequences are LNHNV and YYDKDF (reference sequence). This CDR3 region has 11 residues. Here the CDR3 DNA reads TGTGCCACCAGCAGAGAAGATGGCTACACCTTC. The encoded protein is CATSREDGYTF.